This entry is about one T cell receptor beta chain. Its antigen is not identified. The data derive from a study of Ad26.COV2.S vaccination and SARS-CoV-2 variants. General study points: Once vaccination had occurred, spike-specific CD8+ and CD4+ T cell responses reportedly showed substantial breadth.

Germline trimming cut 5 bases from V and 4 bases from J; bases unmatched to any gene: 9. The CDR3 contains 16 residues. The V gene's germline CDR1 is LNHNV and CDR2 YYDKDF (reference sequence). The protocol was immunoSEQ multiplex PCR, while the TCRdb copy is restricted to in-frame clones and leaves out a portion. The sample shows about 350,000 clones, about 90% of them seen only once. The TCR was taken from a human donor who had recovered from COVID-19. Sequences were derived from peripheral blood, sampled after recovery from COVID-19. V and J are TRBV15 and TRBJ2-1; the match to TRBD1 covers 9 bases. This chain's CDR3 is CATSRGGTGHYNEQFF. The CDR3 coding sequence is TGTGCCACCAGCCGAGGGGGGACAGGGCATTACAATGAGCAGTTCTTC.